A selection of T cell receptor beta chains follows, all from one sample in a study of blood T cell repertoires in COVID-19. Libraries were prepared by immunoSEQ multiplex PCR; TCRdb keeps only in-frame clonotypes and omits some of them. The repertoire includes 120,000 or so clones, about four fifths of them detected once, and 16% sits in the top ten. The sequenced sample was peripheral blood. These receptors came from a woman aged 45-60 years with acute or convalescent COVID-19. CDR3s include the opening cysteine and the closing phenylalanine or tryptophan.

V gene,CDR3 length,CDR3 protein
TRBV5-1,17,CASSLASGTTMNTEAFF
TRBV6-5,15,CASRIDTPYNSPLHF
TRBV11-2,16,CASSLGYGRSNYGYTF
TRBV7-2,14,CASSSTGSPYGYTF
TRBV7-3,16,CASSLRGGGTTGELFF
TRBV10-3,13,CAISEAGGHEQYF
TRBV19,14,CASRRGLAFGEQFF
TRBV5-1,15,CASRRGGDGNQPQHF
TRBV19,15,CASSTPGGWNYGYTF
TRBV11-3,13,CASSPSGGREAFF
TRBV7-7,16,CASSLAKGDENTEAFF
TRBV10-3,14,CAISAQGSTDTQYF
TRBV5-1,14,CASSLDFIKDGYTF
TRBV20-1,11,CAHGPQGEAFF
TRBV29-1,14,CSVGGRGSTDTQYF
TRBV6-1,15,CASSEGLAGGYEQYF
TRBV18,14,CASSTKHDSYEQYF
TRBV19,19,CASSPGAGPLLFSYNEQFF
TRBV28,14,CASSWTGSNQPQHF
TRBV5-4,15,CASSLGGLWTGELFF
TRBV19,16,CASSIALHSSNQPQHF
TRBV15,12,CATSIRGQPQHF